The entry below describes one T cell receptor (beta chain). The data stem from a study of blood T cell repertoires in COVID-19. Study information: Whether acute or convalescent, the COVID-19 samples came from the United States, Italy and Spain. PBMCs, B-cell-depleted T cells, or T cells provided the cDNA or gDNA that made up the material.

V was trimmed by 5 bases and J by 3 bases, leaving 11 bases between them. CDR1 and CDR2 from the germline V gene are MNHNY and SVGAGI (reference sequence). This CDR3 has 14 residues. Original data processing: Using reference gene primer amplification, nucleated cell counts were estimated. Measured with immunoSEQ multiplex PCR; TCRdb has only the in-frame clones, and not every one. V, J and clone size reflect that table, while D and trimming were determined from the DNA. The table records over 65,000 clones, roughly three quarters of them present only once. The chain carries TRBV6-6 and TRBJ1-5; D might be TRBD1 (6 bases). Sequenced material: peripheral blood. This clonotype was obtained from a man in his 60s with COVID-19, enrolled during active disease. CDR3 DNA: TGTGCCAGCAGTACCAGGGGATCCAATCAGCCCCAGCATTTT. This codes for CASSTRGSNQPQHF.